The 5 T cell receptor beta chains presented below share a single source sample, sequenced in a study of OX40 agonist ivuxolimab in advanced cancers. The protocol was immunoSEQ multiplex PCR, while the TCRdb copy is restricted to in-frame clones and leaves out a portion. Here the sample spans 40,000 to 50,000 clones, around four fifths being singletons. Here the sequenced sample was CD4+ or CD8+ T cells sorted from blood, taken in a trial of the OX40 agonist ivuxolimab. These receptors were obtained from an adult with an advanced solid tumor such as melanoma, head and neck, liver or kidney cancer.

J is TRBJ2-3 and V is TRBV7-2; no clear D gene. Germline lookup yields CDR1 SGHTA and CDR2 FQGNSA. Between the trimmed V and J ends, which lost 6 bases and 3 bases, there was a span of 16 bases. The CDR3 length is 15 residues. The CDR3: CASSDEGFGTDTQYF. The CDR3 coding sequence is TGTGCCAGCAGTGATGAAGGTTTCGGTACAGATACGCAGTATTTT.

The rearrangement uses TRBV28 and TRBJ1-3, with 9 bases that match TRBD1. With 8 bases clipped from V and 0 bases from J, the junction kept 5 bases outside the gene matches. The CDR3 length is 15 residues. Per germline, CDR1 MDHEN and CDR2 SYDVKM. The CDR3 DNA reads TGTGCCAGCGTCCCGACAGGGGGCTCTGGAAACACCATATATTTT. This gives the protein CASVPTGGSGNTIYF.

V and J are TRBV27 and TRBJ2-7; 9 nucleotides match TRBD1. The CDR3 is 14 residues long. Trimming removed 6 bases from V and 5 bases from J; junction bases left unmatched: 8. From germline, CDR1 is MNHEY and CDR2 SMNVEV (reference sequence). Here the CDR3 DNA reads TGTGCCAGCAGCTTAGGTACAGGGGGCAACGAGCAGTACTTC. It translates to CASSLGTGGNEQYF.

This clone ranks as medium-sized. The V and J genes are TRBV6-1 and TRBJ1-2, with a tentative D call TRBD1 (5 bases). Trimming pared 8 bases from V and 3 bases from J, leaving 10 bases between. The CDR3 has 12 amino acids. CDR1 is MNHNS, CDR2 SASEGT, per germline. The chain's CDR3 is CASSAGHYGYTF. The CDR3 DNA reads as TGTGCCAGCTCTGCGGGACACTATGGCTACACCTTC.

This rearrangement joins TRBV6-6 to TRBJ1-2; the match to TRBD1 covers 8 bases. This CDR3 comprises 14 residues. V lost 2 bases to trimming and J lost 7 bases; unmatched junction nucleotides: 6. CDR1 and CDR2 (germline): MNHNY, SVGAGI (reference sequence). In DNA, the CDR3 is TGTGCCAGCAGTTACACCCAGGGGGCTGTTGGCTACACCTTC. It codes for CASSYTQGAVGYTF.